This TCR beta chain derives from a study of CD4 T cells in relation to SARS-CoV-2 and coronaviruses. Broader study findings: Compared with monoreactive clones, crossreactive clones showed significantly weaker SARS-CoV-2 expansion. The assay detects memory recall responses, not culture-primed primary responses.

This clone was seen a few times. The antigen remains unidentified. Naive and memory CD4+ T cells were cultured with CEF, then survey-sequenced. Clones were read by immunoSEQ multiplex PCR, and TCRdb kept only the in-frame ones, dropping some. The repertoire has around 28,000 clones, around 76% of them found once; the top ten carry around 3.7%. In germline, CDR1 is DFQATT, CDR2 SNEGSKA (reference sequence). V was clipped by 0 bases and J by 7 bases, with 4 bases between them. The CDR3 has 11 residues. Sorted naive or memory CD4+ cells met CEF peptides for over 9 days. The origin of this receptor is an adult with COVID-19. Sample: memory CD4+ T cells from PBMCs, cultured in vitro. The V and J genes are TRBV20-1 and TRBJ2-1; D not certain. CDR3 nucleotides: TGCAGTGCTAGAGATGGGAATGAGCAGTTCTTC. Amino acids: CSARDGNEQFF.